This T cell receptor (beta chain) was profiled in a study of shared clonotypes between healthy human individuals. Study-level findings and limits: The study found lower generation probabilities in non-shared clonotypes than in those shared by all four donors.

CD8 memory merged CD45RO+ with CCR7-negative CD45RA+ TemRA cells. Sequenced by immunoSEQ multiplex PCR; TCRdb stores in-frame clones only, minus some. The sample holds approximately 350,000 clones, 90% to 97% seen once. V lost 1 base and J 5 bases, leaving 14 bases between the germline ends. The CDR3 is 16 residues long. The germline CDR1 and CDR2 sequences are SGHAT and FQNNGV. Of note for this clone: The antigen is unknown.

Material for sequencing was memory CD8+ T cells sorted from blood. Subset here: CD45RO+ cells pooled with CCR7-negative TemRA cells. This receptor was taken from a man aged 25-45 years in good health. This chain links TRBV11-2 with TRBJ1-4; D remains ambiguous. DNA for the CDR3: TGTGCCAGCAGCTTAGTGGTCTGGTCTAAAAATGAAAAACTGTTTTTT. Residues: CASSLVVWSKNEKLFF.